Listed below are T cell receptor beta chains from one sample, sequenced in a study of regulatory T cells in long-lasting Graves disease. TCRdb reanalysed the multiplex PCR reads using MiXCR and keeps one entry per CDR3 protein. Of around 480,000 distinct CDR3 sequences listed, about 16% are singletons. The same sample was also used in a study of T cells in Graves' hyperthyroidism and ophthalmopathy.

The sequenced sample was peripheral blood mononuclear cells (PBMCs), obtained at new diagnosis, from a patient treated with antithyroid drugs. These receptors all come from a woman aged 35 to 59 with Graves disease. The CDR3 runs from the conserved cysteine through the conserved F or W. A D gene is named only where the DNA matches it firmly. Expanded clones get a size class; other rows say once, few or many, or leave the size out.

13,TRBV3-1,NA,NA,TRBJ2-4,CASSRLGENIQYF,TGTGCCAGCAGCCGATTGGGAGAAAACATTCAGTACTTC
16,TRBV6-5,TRBD2,few,TRBJ2-7,CASSSQRGGGDHEQYF,TGTGCCAGCAGTTCGCAACGGGGGGGGGGGGACCACGAGCAGTACTTC
13,TRBV29-1,NA,NA,TRBJ1-4,CSVREATNEKLFF,TGCAGCGTTCGGGAAGCAACTAATGAAAAACTGTTTTTT
14,TRBV2,TRBD1,NA,TRBJ1-2,CASTPDRGNYGYTF,TGTGCCAGTACGCCGGACAGGGGCAACTATGGCTACACCTTC
15,TRBV24-1,TRBD1,few,TRBJ1-2,CATSDSYYRGEGYTF,TGTGCCACCAGTGATTCCTACTACAGGGGTGAGGGCTACACCTTC
12,TRBV28,NA,few,TRBJ1-5,CASSSTLRPQHF,TGTGCCAGCAGTTCTACTCTTCGGCCCCAGCATTTT
11,TRBV20-1,NA,few,TRBJ2-7,CSARDIYEQYF,TGCAGTGCTAGGGACATCTACGAGCAGTACTTC
14,TRBV2,NA,many,TRBJ1-2,CASNAAGAGYGYTF,TGTGCCAGCAATGCCGCAGGGGCCGGCTATGGCTACACCTTC
14,TRBV5-5,NA,many,TRBJ1-1,CASSLDSAVTEAFF,TGTGCCAGCAGCTTGGATTCGGCAGTCACTGAAGCTTTCTTT
14,TRBV20-1,NA,NA,TRBJ1-1,CSAMDSRMNTEAFF,TGCAGTGCTATGGACAGCAGGATGAACACTGAAGCTTTCTTT
15,TRBV12-3/TRBV12-4,NA,many,TRBJ1-1,CASSPNLGMNTEAFF,TGTGCCAGCAGCCCGAATCTTGGCATGAACACTGAAGCTTTCTTT
13,TRBV29-1,NA,many,TRBJ2-3,CSVERHSTDTQYF,TGCAGCGTTGAGAGACATAGCACAGATACGCAGTATTTT
13,TRBV2,NA,many,TRBJ2-1,CASSELSGREQFF,TGTGCCAGCAGTGAACTGTCGGGGCGTGAGCAGTTCTTC
14,TRBV6-2/TRBV6-3,NA,many,TRBJ1-1,CASSYSPRNTEAFF,TGTGCCAGCAGTTACTCGCCAAGGAACACTGAAGCTTTCTTT
13,TRBV24-1,NA,few,TRBJ1-2,CATSDPSNYGYTF,TGTGCCACCAGTGACCCCTCCAACTATGGCTACACCTTC
14,TRBV6-4,NA,many,TRBJ2-1,CASSSGTDNNEQFF,TGTGCCAGCAGTTCCGGGACGGACAACAATGAGCAGTTCTTC
12,TRBV7-6,NA,NA,TRBJ1-4,CASSTTNEKLFF,TGTGCCAGCAGCACAACTAATGAAAAACTGTTTTTT
16,TRBV19,NA,few,TRBJ2-2,CASSMTGLRNTGELFF,TGTGCCAGTAGTATGACGGGACTCCGGAACACCGGGGAGCTGTTTTTT
14,TRBV6-1,NA,many,TRBJ2-7,CASTASYSSYEQYF,TGTGCCAGCACGGCCAGCTATAGCTCCTACGAGCAGTACTTC
13,TRBV3-1,TRBD1,few,TRBJ1-1,CASRQGGHTEAFF,TGTGCCAGCAGACAGGGGGGGCACACTGAAGCTTTCTTT
15,TRBV7-7,NA,NA,TRBJ2-3,CASSFGGDLTDTQYF,TGTGCTAGCAGCTTCGGCGGGGACCTCACAGATACGCAGTATTTT
12,TRBV6-1,NA,NA,TRBJ2-5,CASRIGPETQYF,TGTGCCAGCAGAATAGGCCCCGAGACCCAGTACTTC
15,TRBV5-6,NA,NA,TRBJ2-1,CASSLAPGGYNEQFF,TGTGCCAGCAGCTTGGCCCCAGGAGGGTACAATGAGCAGTTCTTC
14,TRBV11-2,NA,NA,TRBJ1-4,CASSFGPTNEKLFF,TGTGCCAGCAGCTTCGGACCAACTAATGAAAAACTGTTTTTT
15,TRBV12-3/TRBV12-4,NA,many,TRBJ2-7,CASSLDMNRAYEQYF,TGTGCCAGCAGTTTGGACATGAATAGGGCCTACGAGCAGTACTTC
14,TRBV15,NA,many,TRBJ1-4,CATSTGSTNEKLFF,TGTGCCACCAGCACCGGTTCAACTAATGAAAAACTGTTTTTT
18,TRBV3-1,TRBD1,many,TRBJ1-4,CASSQVPPGTGVGEKLFF,TGTGCCAGCAGCCAAGTCCCCCCCGGGACAGGGGTAGGAGAAAAACTGTTTTTT
14,TRBV2,NA,NA,TRBJ1-3,CASSDRISGNTIYF,TGTGCCAGCAGTGACAGAATCTCTGGAAACACCATATATTTT
14,TRBV11-2,NA,many,TRBJ2-7,CASSLDFRVHEQYF,TGTGCCAGCAGCTTAGATTTCAGGGTGCACGAGCAGTACTTC
16,TRBV6-1,NA,few,TRBJ1-2,CASSPRGGSANYGYTF,TGTGCCAGCAGTCCCCGGGGGGGCTCGGCTAACTATGGCTACACCTTC
16,TRBV20-1,NA,many,TRBJ1-1,CSAREGGNRWDTEAFF,TGCAGTGCTCGTGAAGGCGGGAATCGGTGGGACACTGAAGCTTTCTTT
14,TRBV3-1,NA,many,TRBJ1-5,CASSQAGWYQPQHF,TGTGCCAGCAGCCAAGCAGGGTGGTATCAGCCCCAGCATTTT
14,TRBV20-1,TRBD1,NA,TRBJ1-2,CSARDGTGSRSYTF,TGCAGTGCTAGAGACGGGACAGGGAGTCGCAGCTACACCTTC
13,TRBV12-3/TRBV12-4,NA,many,TRBJ2-7,CASSKTYSYEQYF,TGTGCCAGCAGTAAGACATACTCCTACGAGCAGTACTTC
15,TRBV6-2/TRBV6-3,NA,NA,TRBJ1-3,CASESWASSGNTIYF,TGTGCCAGCGAAAGCTGGGCCTCCTCTGGAAACACCATATATTTT
15,TRBV20-1,NA,few,TRBJ1-3,CSARVWDNSGNTIYF,TGCAGTGCTAGAGTCTGGGACAACTCTGGAAACACCATATATTTT
19,TRBV6-5,TRBD2,NA,TRBJ2-1,CASSYPPRTSGGADNEQFF,TGTGCCAGCAGTTACCCTCCAAGGACTAGCGGGGGGGCAGACAATGAGCAGTTCTTC
15,TRBV5-4,TRBD2,few,TRBJ2-3,CASSLYGGGTDTQYF,TGTGCCAGCAGCTTGTATGGGGGGGGGACAGATACGCAGTATTTT
12,TRBV9,NA,NA,TRBJ1-6,CASSLDPGPLHF,TGTGCCAGCAGCTTAGACCCCGGACCCCTCCACTTT
15,TRBV2,TRBD2,many,TRBJ2-5,CASSRTSGSQETQYF,TGTGCCAGCAGCAGGACTAGCGGGTCCCAAGAGACCCAGTACTTC
12,TRBV20-1,NA,many,TRBJ1-2,CSAQTDNYGYTF,TGCAGTGCACAGACAGACAACTATGGCTACACCTTC
14,TRBV3-1,NA,many,TRBJ1-1,CASTPGTSNTEAFF,TGTGCCAGCACCCCCGGGACAAGTAACACTGAAGCTTTCTTT
20,TRBV3-1,TRBD2,few,TRBJ2-1,CASSPFRSGGTLLSYNEQFF,TGTGCCAGCAGCCCTTTCAGGTCGGGGGGAACCCTCCTCTCCTACAATGAGCAGTTCTTC
14,TRBV7-9,NA,many,TRBJ1-1,CASSSGVGNTEAFF,TGTGCCAGCAGCTCGGGGGTGGGGAACACTGAAGCTTTCTTT
16,TRBV28,TRBD1,few,TRBJ1-3,CASRGTGTGTGNTIYF,TGTGCCAGCAGAGGGACCGGGACAGGGACTGGAAACACCATATATTTT
16,TRBV5-1,TRBD1,NA,TRBJ2-1,CASSPRTGVSYNEQFF,TGCGCCAGCAGCCCGCGGACAGGGGTCTCCTACAATGAGCAGTTCTTC
15,TRBV5-5,TRBD2,many,TRBJ2-7,CASSLASIAGVEQYF,TGTGCCAGCAGCTTGGCCTCAATAGCGGGTGTTGAGCAGTACTTC
13,TRBV10-3,TRBD2,few,TRBJ2-3,CAGTSGFTDTQYF,TGTGCTGGGACTAGCGGGTTTACGGATACGCAGTATTTT
14,TRBV2,NA,many,TRBJ1-5,CASSRQVNNQPQHF,TGTGCCAGCAGTAGACAGGTAAACAATCAGCCCCAGCATTTT
18,TRBV11-2,TRBD1,many,TRBJ2-5,CASSLAIGGQATQETQYF,TGTGCCAGCAGCTTAGCGATTGGGGGACAGGCGACGCAAGAGACCCAGTACTTC